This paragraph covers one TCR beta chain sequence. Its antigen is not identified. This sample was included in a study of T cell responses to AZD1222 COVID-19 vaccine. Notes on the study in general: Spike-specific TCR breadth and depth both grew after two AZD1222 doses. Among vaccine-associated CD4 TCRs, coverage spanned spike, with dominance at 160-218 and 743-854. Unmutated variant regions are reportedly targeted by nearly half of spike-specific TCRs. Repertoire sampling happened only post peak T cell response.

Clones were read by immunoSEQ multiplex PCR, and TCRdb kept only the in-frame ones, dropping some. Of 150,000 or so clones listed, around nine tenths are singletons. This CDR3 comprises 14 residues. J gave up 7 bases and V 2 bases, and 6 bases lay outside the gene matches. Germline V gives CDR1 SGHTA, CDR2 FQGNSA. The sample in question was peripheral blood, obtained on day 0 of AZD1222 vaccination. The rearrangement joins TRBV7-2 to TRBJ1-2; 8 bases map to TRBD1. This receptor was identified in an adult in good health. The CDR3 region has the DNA TGTGCCAGCAGCTTAACGGACAGGGAGGGTGGCTACACCTTC. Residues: CASSLTDREGGYTF.